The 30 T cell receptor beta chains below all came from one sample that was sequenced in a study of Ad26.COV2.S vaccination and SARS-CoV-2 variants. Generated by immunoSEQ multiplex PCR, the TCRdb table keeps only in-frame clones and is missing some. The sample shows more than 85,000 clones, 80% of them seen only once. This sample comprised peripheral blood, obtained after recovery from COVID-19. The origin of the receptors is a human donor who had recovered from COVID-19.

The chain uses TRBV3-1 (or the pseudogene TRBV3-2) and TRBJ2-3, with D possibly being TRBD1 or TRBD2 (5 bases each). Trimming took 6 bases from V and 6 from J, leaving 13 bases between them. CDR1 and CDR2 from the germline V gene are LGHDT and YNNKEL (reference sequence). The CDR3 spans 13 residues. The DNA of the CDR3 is TGTGCCAGCAGGGGGACCGGGTCGGATACGCAGTATTTT. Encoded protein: CASRGTGSDTQYF.

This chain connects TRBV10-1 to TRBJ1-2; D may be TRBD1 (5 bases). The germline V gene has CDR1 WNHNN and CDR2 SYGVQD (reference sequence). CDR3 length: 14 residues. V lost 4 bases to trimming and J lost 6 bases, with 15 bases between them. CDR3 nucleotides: TGCGCCAGCAGTGGTTCCCCGGGGGAGGATGGCTACACCTTC. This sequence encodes CASSGSPGEDGYTF.

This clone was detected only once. CDR3 coding DNA: TGTGCCAGCAGTTTATCGAGGTGGGATGGGTACACTGAAGCTTTCTTT. Its protein product is CASSLSRWDGYTEAFF. The rearrangement links TRBV27 to TRBJ1-1; no definite D call. Trimming left V 0 bases short and J 3 bases short, with 14 bases between. Germline CDR1 MNHEY, CDR2 SMNVEV (reference sequence). The CDR3 spans 16 residues.

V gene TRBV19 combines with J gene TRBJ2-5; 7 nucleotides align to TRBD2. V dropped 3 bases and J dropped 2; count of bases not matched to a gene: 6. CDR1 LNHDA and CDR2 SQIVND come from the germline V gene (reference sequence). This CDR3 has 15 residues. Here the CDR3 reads CASSIRPAGQETQYF. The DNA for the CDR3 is TGTGCCAGTAGTATTCGTCCAGCGGGGCAAGAGACCCAGTACTTC. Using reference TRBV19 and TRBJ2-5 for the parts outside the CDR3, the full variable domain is DGGITQSPKYLFRKEGQNVTLSCEQNLNHDAMYWYRQDPGQGLRLIYYSQIVNDFQKGDIAEGYSVSREKKESFPLTVTSAQKNPTAFYLCASSIRPAGQETQYFGPGTRLLVL.

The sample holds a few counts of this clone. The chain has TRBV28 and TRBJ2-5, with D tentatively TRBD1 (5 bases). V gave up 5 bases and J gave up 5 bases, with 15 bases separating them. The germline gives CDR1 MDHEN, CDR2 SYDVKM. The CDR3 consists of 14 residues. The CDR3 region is CASSQTQGVETQYF. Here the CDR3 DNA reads TGTGCCAGCAGTCAAACGCAGGGTGTGGAGACCCAGTACTTC.

CDR3 nucleotides: TGTGCCAGTAGTCCATTAAGTGGGGCCAACGTCCTGACTTTC. It is translated as CASSPLSGANVLTF. V is TRBV19 and J is TRBJ2-6; D call uncertain. The CDR3 sequence is 14 residues long. Germline assignment: CDR1 LNHDA and CDR2 SQIVND (reference sequence). V dropped 5 bases and J dropped 3 bases, with 8 bases sitting between them.

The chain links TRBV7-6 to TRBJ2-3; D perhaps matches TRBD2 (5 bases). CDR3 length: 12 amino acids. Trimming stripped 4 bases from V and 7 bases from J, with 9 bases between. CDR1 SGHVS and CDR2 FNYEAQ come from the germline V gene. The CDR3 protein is CASSSDGNTQYF. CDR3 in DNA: TGTGCCAGCAGCTCGGACGGGAATACGCAGTATTTT.

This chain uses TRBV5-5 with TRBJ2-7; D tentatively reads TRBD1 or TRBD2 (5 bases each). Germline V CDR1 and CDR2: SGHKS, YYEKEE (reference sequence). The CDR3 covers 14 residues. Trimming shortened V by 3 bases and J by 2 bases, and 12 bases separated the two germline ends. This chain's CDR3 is CASSSTGTAYEQYF. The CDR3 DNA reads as TGTGCCAGCAGCTCCACTGGGACCGCCTACGAGCAGTACTTC.

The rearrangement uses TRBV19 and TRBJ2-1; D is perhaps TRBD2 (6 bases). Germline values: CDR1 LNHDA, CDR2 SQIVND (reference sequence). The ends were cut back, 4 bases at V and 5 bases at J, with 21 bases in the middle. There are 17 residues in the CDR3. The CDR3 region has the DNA TGTGCCAGTAGTAGGGGGGTCGGGCCGTCTCTAGACAATGAGCAGTTCTTC. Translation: CASSRGVGPSLDNEQFF.

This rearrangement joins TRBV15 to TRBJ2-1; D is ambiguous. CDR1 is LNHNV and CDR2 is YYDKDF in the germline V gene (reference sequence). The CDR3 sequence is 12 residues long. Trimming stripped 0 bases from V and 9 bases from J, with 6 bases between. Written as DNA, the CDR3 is TGTGCCACCAGCAGAGATATGATTGAGCAGTTCTTC. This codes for CATSRDMIEQFF.

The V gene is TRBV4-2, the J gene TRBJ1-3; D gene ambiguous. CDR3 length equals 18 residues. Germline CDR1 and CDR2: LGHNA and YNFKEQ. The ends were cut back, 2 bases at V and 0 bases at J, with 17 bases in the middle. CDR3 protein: CASSQPMVTLVSGNTIYF. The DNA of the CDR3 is TGTGCCAGCAGCCAACCAATGGTGACACTCGTCTCTGGAAACACCATATATTTT.

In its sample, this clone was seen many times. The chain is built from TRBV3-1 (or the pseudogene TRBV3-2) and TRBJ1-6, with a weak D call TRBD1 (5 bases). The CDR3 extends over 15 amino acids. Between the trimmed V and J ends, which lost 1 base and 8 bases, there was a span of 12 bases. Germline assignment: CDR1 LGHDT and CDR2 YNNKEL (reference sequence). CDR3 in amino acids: CASSQVAQADSPLHF. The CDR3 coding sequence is TGTGCCAGCAGCCAAGTAGCACAGGCCGATTCACCCCTCCACTTT.

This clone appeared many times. The CDR3 protein is CASRRVGGSPLHF. In DNA, the CDR3 is TGTGCCAGCAGGCGTGTAGGGGGTTCACCCCTCCACTTT. The chain employs TRBV12-3 or TRBV12-4 and TRBJ1-6, with D possibly TRBD1 on 6 matching bases. The CDR3 length is 13 residues. V lost 6 bases, J lost 9 bases, and 12 bases lay in between.

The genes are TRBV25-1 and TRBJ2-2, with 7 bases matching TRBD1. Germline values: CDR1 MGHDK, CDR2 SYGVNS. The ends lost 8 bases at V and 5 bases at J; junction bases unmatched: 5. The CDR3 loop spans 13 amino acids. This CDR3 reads CASVDRVTGELFF. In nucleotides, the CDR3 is TGTGCCAGCGTCGACAGGGTGACCGGGGAGCTGTTTTTT.

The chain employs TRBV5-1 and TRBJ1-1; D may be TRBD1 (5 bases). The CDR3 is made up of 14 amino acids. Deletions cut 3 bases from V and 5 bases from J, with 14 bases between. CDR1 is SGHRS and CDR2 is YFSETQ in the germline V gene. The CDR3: CASSWQGGKTEAFF. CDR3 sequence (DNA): TGCGCCAGCAGCTGGCAGGGAGGTAAAACTGAAGCTTTCTTT.

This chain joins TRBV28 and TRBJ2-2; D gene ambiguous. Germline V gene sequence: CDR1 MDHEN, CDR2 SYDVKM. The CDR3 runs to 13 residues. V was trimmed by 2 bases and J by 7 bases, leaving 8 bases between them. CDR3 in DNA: TGTGCCAGCAGTTTACTGCGGAGCGGGGAGCTGTTTTTT. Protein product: CASSLLRSGELFF.

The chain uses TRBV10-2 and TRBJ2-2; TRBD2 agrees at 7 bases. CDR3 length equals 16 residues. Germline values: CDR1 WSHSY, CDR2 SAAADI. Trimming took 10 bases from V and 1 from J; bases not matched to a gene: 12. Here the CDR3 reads CATTLPAGENTGELFF. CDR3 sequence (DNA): TGCGCCACCACCCTCCCCGCGGGGGAGAACACCGGGGAGCTGTTTTTT.

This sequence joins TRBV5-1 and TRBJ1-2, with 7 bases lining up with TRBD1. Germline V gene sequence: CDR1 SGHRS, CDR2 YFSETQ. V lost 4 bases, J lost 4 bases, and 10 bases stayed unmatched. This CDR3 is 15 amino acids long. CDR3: CASSPRDRDTYGYTF. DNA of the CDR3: TGCGCCAGCAGCCCCCGGGACAGAGATACCTATGGCTACACCTTC.

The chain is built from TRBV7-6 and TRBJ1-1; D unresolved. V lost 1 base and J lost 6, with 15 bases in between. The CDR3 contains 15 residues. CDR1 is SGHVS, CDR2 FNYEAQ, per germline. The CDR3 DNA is TGTGCCAGCAGCTTAGAGGGCGAGGAGGTCGCTGAAGCTTTCTTT. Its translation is CASSLEGEEVAEAFF.

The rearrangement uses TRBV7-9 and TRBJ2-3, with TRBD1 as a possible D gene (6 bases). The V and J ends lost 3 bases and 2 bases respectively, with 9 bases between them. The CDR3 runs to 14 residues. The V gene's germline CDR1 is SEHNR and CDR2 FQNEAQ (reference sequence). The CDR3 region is CASSLGALTDTQYF. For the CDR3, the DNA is TGTGCCAGCAGCTTGGGGGCCCTCACAGATACGCAGTATTTT.

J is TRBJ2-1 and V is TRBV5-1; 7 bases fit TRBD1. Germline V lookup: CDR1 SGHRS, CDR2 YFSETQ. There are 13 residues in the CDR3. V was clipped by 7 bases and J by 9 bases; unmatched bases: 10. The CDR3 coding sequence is TGCGCCAGCGCGGACTCCAGACAGGGTGAGCAGTTCTTC. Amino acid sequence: CASADSRQGEQFF.

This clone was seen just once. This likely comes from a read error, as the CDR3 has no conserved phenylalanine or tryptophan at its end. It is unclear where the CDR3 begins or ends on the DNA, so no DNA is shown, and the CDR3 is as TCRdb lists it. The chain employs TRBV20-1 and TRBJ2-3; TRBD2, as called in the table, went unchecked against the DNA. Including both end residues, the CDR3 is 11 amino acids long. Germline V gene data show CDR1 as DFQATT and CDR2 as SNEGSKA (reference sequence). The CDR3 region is CSARVMGGPII.

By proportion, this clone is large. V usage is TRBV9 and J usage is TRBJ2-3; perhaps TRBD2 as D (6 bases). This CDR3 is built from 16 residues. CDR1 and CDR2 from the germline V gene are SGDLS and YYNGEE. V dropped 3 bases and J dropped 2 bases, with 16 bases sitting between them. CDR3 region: CASSDSLATNTDTQYF. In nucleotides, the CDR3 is TGTGCCAGCAGCGATTCTCTAGCGACAAACACAGATACGCAGTATTTT.

The CDR3 reads CASSQELGLADTQYF. The CDR3 nucleotides are TGTGCCAGCAGCCAAGAACTGGGATTGGCAGATACGCAGTATTTT. J is TRBJ2-3 and V is TRBV3-1 (or the pseudogene TRBV3-2); no reliable D call. V was pared by 0 bases and J by 4 bases, with 11 bases between. Germline CDR1 and CDR2: LGHDT and YNNKEL (reference sequence). The CDR3 loop spans 15 amino acids.

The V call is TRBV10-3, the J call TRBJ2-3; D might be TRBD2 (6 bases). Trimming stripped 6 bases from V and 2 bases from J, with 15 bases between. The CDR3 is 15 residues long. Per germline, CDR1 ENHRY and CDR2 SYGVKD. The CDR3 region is CAIRPRGTPTDTQYF. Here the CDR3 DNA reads TGTGCCATCAGGCCGCGGGGTACACCCACAGATACGCAGTATTTT.

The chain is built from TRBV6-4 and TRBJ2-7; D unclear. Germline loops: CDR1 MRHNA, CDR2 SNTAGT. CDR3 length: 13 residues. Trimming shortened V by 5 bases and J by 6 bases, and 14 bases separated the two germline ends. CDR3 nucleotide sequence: TGTGCCAGCAGTATCTACCTGGGTAGCGAGCAGTACTTC. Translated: CASSIYLGSEQYF.

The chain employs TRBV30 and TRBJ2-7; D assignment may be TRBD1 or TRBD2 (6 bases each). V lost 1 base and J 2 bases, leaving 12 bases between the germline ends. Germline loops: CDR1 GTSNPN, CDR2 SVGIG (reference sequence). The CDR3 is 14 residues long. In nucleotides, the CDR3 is TGTGCCTGGAGTGAAAGGAGGGGGACCTACGAGCAGTACTTC. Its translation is CAWSERRGTYEQYF. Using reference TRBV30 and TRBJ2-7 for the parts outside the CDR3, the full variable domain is SQTIHQWPATLVQPVGSPLSLECTVEGTSNPNLYWYRQAAGRGLQLLFYSVGIGQISSEVPQNLSASRPQDRQFILSSKKLLLSDSGFYLCAWSERRGTYEQYFGPGTRLTVT.

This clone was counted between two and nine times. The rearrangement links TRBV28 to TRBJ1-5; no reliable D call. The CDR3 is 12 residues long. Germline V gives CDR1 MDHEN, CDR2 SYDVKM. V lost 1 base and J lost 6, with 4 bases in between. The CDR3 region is CASSLYSQPQHF. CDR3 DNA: TGTGCCAGCAGTTTATACAGTCAGCCCCAGCATTTT.

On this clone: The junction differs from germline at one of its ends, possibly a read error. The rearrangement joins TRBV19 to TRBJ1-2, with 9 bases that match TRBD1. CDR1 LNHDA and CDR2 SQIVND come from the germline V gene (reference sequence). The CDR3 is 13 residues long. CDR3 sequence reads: CASSSQGQGQLNF. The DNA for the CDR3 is TGTGCCAGTAGTTCCCAGGGACAGGGCCAATTGAACTTC.

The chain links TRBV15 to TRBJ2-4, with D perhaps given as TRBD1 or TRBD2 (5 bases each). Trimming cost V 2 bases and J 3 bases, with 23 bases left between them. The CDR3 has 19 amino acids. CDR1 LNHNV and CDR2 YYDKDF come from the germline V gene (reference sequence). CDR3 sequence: CATSRPGDPSLGVKNIQYF. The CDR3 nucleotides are TGTGCCACCAGCAGACCCGGGGACCCCTCGTTGGGCGTCAAAAACATTCAGTACTTC.